The 21 T cell receptor beta chains reported below all come from one sample, sequenced in a study of fetal regulatory T cell absence and autoimmunity. The method was immunoSEQ multiplex PCR; TCRdb's version includes in-frame clones alone and lacks a portion of them. The sample has some 50,000 clones; about 79% are singletons. The sequencing sample was made of cord blood. The receptors here all came from a newborn boy with IPEX syndrome.

The genes are TRBV6-1 and TRBJ2-7; D gene uncertain. V was cut by 3 bases and J by 5 bases, with 8 bases left in between. Germline CDR1 is MNHNS and CDR2 is SASEGT. The CDR3 extends over 12 amino acids. CDR3 sequence reads: CASSEVRHEQYF. CDR3 nucleotide sequence: TGTGCCAGCAGTGAGGTGAGGCACGAGCAGTACTTC.

The rearrangement links TRBV10-3 to TRBJ1-1; a weak D match, TRBD1 (5 bases). The CDR3 has 13 amino acids. Trimming removed 2 bases from V and 1 base from J, with 5 bases in between. Germline-derived CDR1 and CDR2 are ENHRY and SYGVKD. CDR3 sequence (DNA): TGTGCCATCAGTGAGGGACAGAACACTGAAGCTTTCTTT. Residues: CAISEGQNTEAFF.

V is TRBV6-4 and J is TRBJ1-1; 10 bases map to TRBD1. The CDR3 runs to 9 residues. CDR1 and CDR2 (germline): MRHNA, SNTAGT. Trimming took 11 bases from V and 11 from J; bases not matched to a gene: 2. The CDR3 DNA is TGTGCCCTGGGACAGGGGGCTTTCTTT. It specifies CALGQGAFF.

V usage is TRBV27 and J usage is TRBJ2-7; 8 bases fit TRBD1. The CDR3 loop spans 15 amino acids. With 8 bases clipped from V and 0 bases from J, the junction kept 9 bases outside the gene matches. Germline loops: CDR1 MNHEY, CDR2 SMNVEV (reference sequence). CDR3 DNA: TGTGCCAGCTCCGGGACAGGACGCCTCTCCTACGAGCAGTACTTC. It translates to CASSGTGRLSYEQYF.

The chain carries TRBV30 and TRBJ2-3, with TRBD1 identical over 9 bases. V lost 4 bases to trimming and J lost 6 bases; unmatched junction nucleotides: 14. The CDR3 loop spans 16 amino acids. CDR1 is GTSNPN and CDR2 is SVGIG in the germline V gene (reference sequence). CDR3 in amino acids: CAWTPRGTGRYDTQYF. CDR3 DNA sequence: TGTGCCTGGACCCCGAGGGGGACAGGGAGATATGATACGCAGTATTTT.

This chain uses TRBV6-1 with TRBJ2-3; D not resolved. Germline V gene sequence: CDR1 MNHNS, CDR2 SASEGT. Trimming removed 5 bases at V and 1 base at J, with 10 bases between. This CDR3 is 14 amino acids long. CDR3 nucleotides: TGTGCCAGCAGTCCCTGGGCTGGCACAGATACGCAGTATTTT. Its protein is CASSPWAGTDTQYF.

The J gene is TRBJ2-5, the V gene TRBV10-3; TRBD2 is a possible D gene (6 bases). The CDR3 runs 14 residues. Trimming pared 0 bases from V and 3 bases from J, leaving 8 bases between. Germline V lookup: CDR1 ENHRY, CDR2 SYGVKD. The DNA of the CDR3 is TGTGCCATCAGTGAGTCGAAGCGGGAAGAGACCCAGTACTTC. It is translated as CAISESKREETQYF.

The chain combines TRBV18 with TRBJ2-5, with 8 bases identical to TRBD1. Germline CDR1 KGHSH, CDR2 LQKENI. CDR3 length: 15 amino acids. V dropped 5 bases and J dropped 5; count of bases not matched to a gene: 10. CDR3 region: CASSTGQVTRETQYF. The CDR3 nucleotides are TGTGCCAGCTCAACGGGACAGGTTACAAGGGAGACCCAGTACTTC.

This rearrangement joins TRBV30 to TRBJ1-2; D gene uncertain. Germline V gene lookup returns CDR1 GTSNPN and CDR2 SVGIG (reference sequence). This CDR3 region has 14 residues. Trimming took off 0 bases at V and 3 bases at J, with 11 bases between the two ends. CDR3 coding DNA: TGTGCCTGGAGTGTACCCCCAGCCTACTATGGCTACACCTTC. Protein: CAWSVPPAYYGYTF. Full variable domain (outside the CDR3, taken from reference TRBV30 and TRBJ1-2): SQTIHQWPATLVQPVGSPLSLECTVEGTSNPNLYWYRQAAGRGLQLLFYSVGIGQISSEVPQNLSASRPQDRQFILSSKKLLLSDSGFYLCAWSVPPAYYGYTFGSGTRLTVV.

Comment on this clone: Germline is not matched at one junction end, which may reflect a read error. This chain uses TRBV9 with TRBJ2-2; D uncertain. Germline V gives CDR1 SGDLS, CDR2 YYNGEE. The CDR3 contains 12 residues. CDR3 DNA: TGTGCCAGCAGCGCGAACGCCGGGGAGCTGTTTTTT. This sequence encodes CASSANAGELFF.

The chain carries TRBV12-5 and TRBJ1-2, with a tentative D call TRBD1 (5 bases). The CDR3 is 14 residues long. V shed 5 bases and J shed 3 bases, with 13 bases lying between them. Germline CDR1 LGHNT, CDR2 FRNRAP. The CDR3 region is CASGRGRLHYGYTF. In nucleotides, the CDR3 is TGTGCTAGTGGTCGGGGCAGGCTCCACTATGGCTACACCTTC.

This clone was seen only once. The chain recombines TRBV5-1 with TRBJ1-2; D not certain. Germline V CDR1 and CDR2: SGHRS, YFSETQ. The V end lost 9 bases, the J end lost 5 bases, and 14 bases lay between the germline ends. The length of the CDR3 is 12 residues. The CDR3 region is CAMWRLPYGYTF. CDR3 coding DNA: TGCGCCATGTGGAGACTCCCTTATGGCTACACCTTC.

The genes are TRBV7-9 and TRBJ2-2, with a possible D match to TRBD1 (5 bases). Trimming left V 8 bases short and J 4 bases short, with 14 bases between. Germline loops: CDR1 SEHNR, CDR2 FQNEAQ (reference sequence). The CDR3 sequence is 14 residues long. The CDR3 region is CASGRWQGTGELFF. CDR3 in DNA: TGTGCCAGCGGGCGATGGCAGGGCACCGGGGAGCTGTTTTTT.

The chain has TRBV6-4 and TRBJ2-2; the D is unclear. The germline V gene has CDR1 MRHNA and CDR2 SNTAGT. This CDR3 contains 13 residues. The V and J ends lost 2 bases and 5 bases respectively, with 6 bases between them. CDR3 in DNA: TGTGCCAGCAGTGACACCGGTACCGGGGAGCTGTTTTTT. Protein sequence: CASSDTGTGELFF.

J is TRBJ2-3 and V is TRBV7-8; 12 bases align to TRBD2. This CDR3 has 17 amino acids. The V gene's germline CDR1 is SGHVS and CDR2 FQNEAQ. After removal of 0 bases from V and 2 bases from J, the junction contained 3 bases not matched to a gene. CDR3 coding DNA: TGTGCCAGCAGCTTAGCATCTAGCGGGAGGGCCACAGATACGCAGTATTTT. Its protein product is CASSLASSGRATDTQYF.

This rearrangement joins TRBV18 to TRBJ1-1; perhaps TRBD1 as D (6 bases). Germline V gene lookup returns CDR1 KGHSH and CDR2 LQKENI. This CDR3 spans 14 amino acids. Trimming shortened V by 4 bases and J by 4 bases, and 13 bases separated the two germline ends. The CDR3 loop reads CASSRGGWGTEAFF. The CDR3 coding sequence is TGTGCCAGCTCACGAGGGGGATGGGGCACTGAAGCTTTCTTT.

The chain employs TRBV4-1 and TRBJ1-5; a possible D gene is TRBD1 (5 bases). The CDR3 loop spans 13 amino acids. Deletions cut 2 bases from V and 6 bases from J, with 8 bases between. CDR1 MGHRA and CDR2 YSYEKL come from the germline V gene. CDR3 sequence: CASSQNQGQPQHF. The CDR3 DNA is TGCGCCAGCAGCCAAAATCAGGGTCAGCCCCAGCATTTT.

The chain couples TRBV2 to TRBJ2-7; 13 bases fit TRBD2. CDR1 and CDR2 (germline): SNHLY, FYNNEI. The CDR3 consists of 16 residues. Trimming at V came to 6 bases and at J to 4 bases, leaving 9 bases not matched to a gene. CDR3 bases: TGTGCCAGCAGAGGAAGACTAGCGGGGGGTGTATACGAGCAGTACTTC. Its translation is CASRGRLAGGVYEQYF.

The chain recombines TRBV4-1 with TRBJ2-1; D is undetermined. From germline, CDR1 is MGHRA and CDR2 YSYEKL. The CDR3 contains 15 residues. Trimming shortened V by 1 base and J by 0 bases, and 7 bases separated the two germline ends. For the CDR3, the DNA is TGCGCCAGCAGCCAAGTGTCTCACTCCTACAATGAGCAGTTCTTC. It translates to CASSQVSHSYNEQFF.

This clone showed up just once. The genes are TRBV4-3 and TRBJ2-3; D tentatively reads TRBD1 or TRBD2 (5 bases each). CDR3 size: 15 residues. Trimming pared 6 bases from V and 5 bases from J, leaving 18 bases between. CDR1 and CDR2 (germline): LGHNA, YSLEER. The DNA for the CDR3 is TGCGCCAGCAGTGCCGGGACCGGGGCAAGAGATACGCAGTATTTT. Its translation is CASSAGTGARDTQYF.

This chain joins TRBV19 and TRBJ2-4, with 7 positions matching TRBD2. CDR1 is LNHDA, CDR2 SQIVND, per germline (reference sequence). CDR3 length: 19 amino acids. The V segment lost 4 bases and the J segment 0 bases; nucleotides outside the gene matches: 15. In nucleotides, the CDR3 is TGTGCCAGTAGTACATTAGCGGGCGGCTACCGTCTAGCCAAAAACATTCAGTACTTC. Protein: CASSTLAGGYRLAKNIQYF.